This T cell receptor beta chain was sequenced for a study of OX40 agonist ivuxolimab in advanced cancers. In the study overall: Ivuxolimab was an agonistic, fully human IgG2 monoclonal antibody directed against OX40 (CD134), a costimulatory receptor. A male proportion of under 85% and a mean age of approximately 60 years, ranging from about 20 to 79, were recorded for the dose-escalation cohort. Partial responses occurred in three dose-escalation patients, of whom one had hepatocellular carcinoma and two had cutaneous melanoma. Patients were allowed to have had prior anti-PD-1, anti-PD-L1 or anti-CTLA-4 therapy, and 40% of the dose-escalation patients had been treated with checkpoint inhibitors. The paper covers the monotherapy dose-escalation part of the phase I ivuxolimab trial, which included N of about 50 patients. Intravenous ivuxolimab was administered to patients every 2 weeks at six dose levels: 0.01, 0.1, 0.3, 1.5, 3 and 10 mg/kg. Among the 52 dose-escalation patients, 19 had hepatocellular carcinoma, 15 melanoma, 9 renal cell carcinoma and 9 head and neck cancer. Peripheral TCRbeta sequencing aimed to test whether ivuxolimab altered TCR sequence diversity and caused clonal T-cell expansion.

The trial excluded patients who had a history of autoimmune disease or who were on systemic immunosuppression. Peripheral blood for TCR sequencing was collected from all dose cohorts at baseline, on cycle 4 day 1, and on cycle 7 day 1. Samples were obtained from an open-label, multicenter, first-in-human phase I dose-escalation trial of ivuxolimab. Adults with locally advanced or metastatic melanoma, renal cell, hepatocellular, or head and neck squamous cell carcinoma were enrolled in the trial. Before TCR sequencing, CD4+ T cells and CD8+ T cells were sorted from peripheral blood as separate populations. V is clipped by 4 bases and J by 9 bases, and the sequence between their germline boundaries is 16 bases long. The CDR3, cysteine through phenylalanine, is 13 amino acids long. Of the read, only the CDR3 DNA is kept; its 39 bases are in frame from base 1. CDR1 and CDR2 were assigned from the germline V gene as SQVTM and ANQGSEA.

The study at large found these results: In the 0.1-3.0 mg/kg groups, partial responders had among the lowest normalized peripheral clonal expansion, particularly in CD8+ T cells. At doses from 0.1 to 3.0 mg/kg, clonal expansion was seen in both CD4+ and CD8+ blood T cells between baseline and week 6. Low levels of normalized T-cell clonal expansion were also seen in some patients who did not respond. After ivuxolimab, expanded clones were on average more numerous among CD8+ T cells than among CD4+ T cells. Which antigens the clonally expanded peripheral T cells were specific for was not determined.

As regards this clone: Its antigen remains unidentified. No clone much larger than this one lies a single base away; base qualities are absent.

Genomic DNA was isolated from the sorted cells so that the TCRbeta CDR3 region could be sequenced. The immunoSEQ Assay was used for sequencing of TCRbeta CDR3 regions. In its TCRdb copy, this immuneACCESS table keeps in-frame sequences only and misses some clones. Where compared with another copy, unresolved V genes explain less than half of these, and the others have no known cause. In this sample the table shows 78,000 or so clones, roughly 81% of which occur a single time. The ten largest clones represent under 20% of the sample. This chain is built from TRBV29-1 and TRBJ1-5; D gene: possibly TRBD1, on 5 matching bases. This sample comprised CD4+ or CD8+ T cells sorted from blood, obtained in a trial of the OX40 agonist ivuxolimab. The receptor's source is an adult with an advanced solid tumor such as melanoma, head and neck, liver or kidney cancer. The encoded CDR3 is CSVVDLPGGPQHF. DNA sequence: TGCAGCGTTGTGGACCTTCCCGGGGGGCCCCAGCATTTT.